This T cell receptor (beta chain) derives from a study of naive and memory T cell subsets. General study points: Over 95% of naive TCR sequences appeared only once after error correction, unlike memory subsets. From naive to CM, EM and EMRA, diversity decreased and Gini increased.

The beta constant-region primer was an equimolar mix of two oligonucleotides covering TRBC1 and TRBC2. TCRdb called the UMI-ligation and nested PCR reads again in MiXCR, with one record for every CDR3 protein. The sample records 140,000 to 150,000 distinct CDR3 sequences, approximately 15% being singletons. Sequential positive selection took CD4 T cells first, then CD8 T cells. Concerning this clonotype itself: Antigen unknown.

This CDR3 region has 14 residues. Germline assignment: CDR1 DFQATT and CDR2 SNEGSKA (reference sequence). Trimming took off 6 bases at V and 0 bases at J, with 14 bases between the two ends. The source material was naive CD4+ T cells from blood. The rearrangement joins TRBV20-1 to TRBJ1-1; a possible D gene is TRBD1 (6 bases). This TCR derives from a human donor in good health. The CDR3 DNA sequence: TGCAGTGCCAACCCGGGGGCCATGAACACTGAAGCTTTCTTT. It translates to CSANPGAMNTEAFF.